This T cell receptor (beta chain) was identified during a study of Ad26.COV2.S vaccination and SARS-CoV-2 variants. Study outcomes and limitations: Compared with placebo recipients, vaccine recipients had higher spike-specific TCR breadth.

Here immunoSEQ multiplex PCR was the method, and the copy in TCRdb shows in-frame clones only, minus some. The table includes 350,000 to 400,000 clones, roughly nine tenths detected once. The CDR3 spans 13 residues. Germline V lookup: CDR1 MNHEY, CDR2 SVGAGI. V gave up 0 bases and J gave up 7 bases, with 9 bases separating them. In the case of this clone: Its specificity is unknown.

Treatment in this sample: about 20 received Ad26.COV2.S at low or high dose, single or two shots; several received placebo; per-sample allocation not given. The investigators took samples on day 63 after the first vaccine or placebo injection. Its platform was an Ad26 vector, and its expressed antigen was Wuhan-strain SARS-CoV-2 spike. The clonotype originates from a person between 18 and 59 years old who received the Ad26.COV2.S COVID-19 vaccine or a placebo. This sequence joins TRBV6-5 and TRBJ1-2; D is uncertain. Source: peripheral blood, taken in a trial of Ad26.COV2.S vaccine versus placebo. The CDR3 is CASSYSIVRGYTF. The CDR3 bases are TGTGCCAGCAGTTACTCGATTGTGCGTGGCTACACCTTC.